This TCR beta chain was obtained from a study of regulatory T cells in long-lasting Graves disease. Deletions cut 10 bases from V and 5 bases from J, with 9 bases between. The CDR3 contains 10 residues. CDR1 and CDR2 from the germline V gene are MDHEN and SYDVKM. This clonotype has a handful of counts. Time point meaning: newly diagnosed GD, antithyroid drugs for less than 3 months. From PBMCs, RNA was extracted and then used to make the TCR library. The authors built TCR beta libraries using iRepertoire HTBI primers and Arm-PCR of CDR3 regions. TCRdb redid the calling of the multiplex PCR reads with MiXCR, one entry per CDR3 protein. The data contain 400,000 to 500,000 distinct CDR3 sequences, less than 20% of them singletons. This sample was also put to use in a study of T cells in Graves' hyperthyroidism and ophthalmopathy.

The receptor was derived from a woman under 30 with Graves disease. The chain has TRBV28 and TRBJ2-7, with no clear D. The source was peripheral blood mononuclear cells (PBMCs), collected at new diagnosis, from a patient treated with antithyroid drugs. The CDR3 region is CATRRDEQYF. Written as DNA, the CDR3 is TGTGCCACCCGTAGAGACGAGCAGTACTTC.